The clone carrying this T cell receptor (beta chain) was recorded a few times. Its antigen remains unknown. The data derive from a study of type 1 regulatory T cells. Trimming at V came to 4 bases and at J to 8 bases, leaving 13 bases not matched to a gene. Per the germline V gene, CDR1 is SGHRS and CDR2 is YFSETQ. The CDR3 sequence is 16 residues long. From the reads, TCRdb called clonotypes with MiXCR, one entry per CDR3 protein. The profile covers approximately 43,000 distinct CDR3 sequences, with 12% appearing a single time and around 8% taken by the ten largest. The receptor was isolated from a human donor in good health. Sequencing input: cultured non-Tr1 T cells, either the whole culture or a sorted T cell fraction (not recorded which). The chain links TRBV5-1 to TRBJ2-1; 9 bases line up with TRBD2. The DNA of the CDR3 is TGCGCCAGCAGCCTACTAGCGGGCGAAAGGAAGGATGAGCAGTTCTTC. It translates to CASSLLAGERKDEQFF.